These 30 T cell receptor beta chains originate from one sample sequenced in a study of cytomegalovirus exposure and HLA in healthy donors. Some clones are missing from TCRdb's copy, which holds only in-frame ones; the method was immunoSEQ multiplex PCR. The data contain tens of thousands of clones, around 90% of them seen just once; the ten biggest clones take up 0.8% to 1.2%. The source material was PBMCs. All receptors come from a man aged 18-30 years in good health and CMV-seronegative.

The chain is built from TRBV5-1 and TRBJ2-3; TRBD2 matches at 14 bases. V lost 3 bases, J lost 1 base, and 4 bases stayed unmatched. This CDR3 is built from 17 residues. The V gene's germline CDR1 is SGHRS and CDR2 YFSETQ. DNA for the CDR3: TGCGCCAGCAGCTGGGGGACTAGCGGGGGCCGCACAGATACGCAGTATTTT. This translates into CASSWGTSGGRTDTQYF.

This clone was seen a single time. V is TRBV30 and J is TRBJ2-7, with 9 bases matching TRBD1. CDR1 GTSNPN and CDR2 SVGIG come from the germline V gene (reference sequence). This CDR3 is 15 amino acids long. The V and J ends lost 1 base and 0 bases, in that order; junction bases with no gene match: 4. CDR3 loop: CAWSAGTGISYEQYF. CDR3 bases: TGTGCCTGGAGTGCCGGGACAGGGATCTCCTACGAGCAGTACTTC. The full variable domain, rest sourced from reference TRBV30 and TRBJ2-7, is SQTIHQWPATLVQPVGSPLSLECTVEGTSNPNLYWYRQAAGRGLQLLFYSVGIGQISSEVPQNLSASRPQDRQFILSSKKLLLSDSGFYLCAWSAGTGISYEQYFGPGTRLTVT.

This clone has just one count. V is TRBV7-2 and J is TRBJ2-4, with 12 bases aligning to TRBD2. The trim removed 5 bases at V and 7 bases at J, leaving 15 bases unmatched. The CDR3 is made up of 18 amino acids. The germline gives CDR1 SGHTA, CDR2 FQGNSA. Written as DNA, the CDR3 is TGTGCCAGCAGCGACCGGACTAGCGGGACCCCCCATAGGAACATTCAGTACTTC. Its translation is CASSDRTSGTPHRNIQYF.

V is TRBV28 and J is TRBJ2-2; D is unclear. V was cut by 2 bases and J by 2 bases, with 12 bases left in between. This CDR3 is built from 16 residues. CDR1 and CDR2 (germline): MDHEN, SYDVKM. DNA for the CDR3: TGTGCCAGCAGTTTAGAGGCCCCCACTAACACCGGGGAGCTGTTTTTT. Translated, it gives CASSLEAPTNTGELFF.

This sequence joins TRBV14 and TRBJ2-5, with TRBD2 matching over 8 bases. The CDR3 totals 13 residues. Germline V gene sequence: CDR1 SGHDN, CDR2 FVKESK. V was clipped by 9 bases and J by 4 bases; unmatched bases: 7. Here the CDR3 DNA reads TGTGCCAGTCAGCGGGAGTTGGGAGAGACCCAGTACTTC. It codes for CASQRELGETQYF.

The rearrangement links TRBV2 to TRBJ2-2, with a possible D match to TRBD1 (5 bases). This CDR3 contains 13 residues. Trimming stripped 6 bases from V and 6 bases from J, with 11 bases between. Germline V lookup: CDR1 SNHLY, CDR2 FYNNEI. The CDR3 sequence is CASRKPGPGELFF. CDR3 in DNA: TGTGCCAGCAGGAAACCAGGGCCCGGGGAGCTGTTTTTT.

The rearrangement uses TRBV5-6 and TRBJ1-5, with D possibly TRBD1 on 6 matching bases. The V end lost 4 bases, the J end lost 7 bases, and 12 bases lay between the germline ends. The CDR3 covers 13 residues. The germline CDR1 and CDR2 sequences are SGHDT and YYEEEE. The CDR3 protein is CASSSGQSQPQHF. In nucleotides, the CDR3 is TGTGCCAGCAGCAGCGGACAGTCCCAGCCCCAGCATTTT.

V usage is TRBV4-1 and J usage is TRBJ2-3; 10 positions agree with TRBD1. V was clipped by 0 bases and J by 5 bases; unmatched bases: 8. The CDR3 consists of 17 residues. Germline CDR1 is MGHRA and CDR2 is YSYEKL. The CDR3 DNA follows: TGCGCCAGCAGCCAAGATGCAGACAGGGGGCCGGTAGATACGCAGTATTTT. Residues: CASSQDADRGPVDTQYF.

The chain employs TRBV5-6 and TRBJ2-2, with no clear D. V was clipped by 1 base and J by 6 bases, with 7 bases between them. CDR1 and CDR2 from the germline V gene are SGHDT and YYEEEE. The CDR3 has 13 residues. CDR3: CASSLRVAGELFF. CDR3 nucleotides: TGTGCCAGCAGCTTGCGGGTAGCCGGGGAGCTGTTTTTT.

V gene TRBV7-8 combines with J gene TRBJ2-4, with a weak D call TRBD2 (6 bases). V dropped 2 bases and J dropped 1 base, with 15 bases sitting between them. This CDR3 is 17 amino acids long. The V gene's germline CDR1 is SGHVS and CDR2 FQNEAQ. In DNA form, the CDR3 reads TGTGCCAGCAGCTTAATGTCATCCGGAGGGGCCAAAAACATTCAGTACTTC. Its translation: CASSLMSSGGAKNIQYF.

V is TRBV27 and J is TRBJ2-7; TRBD2 matches 12 bases. The germline V gene encodes CDR1 MNHEY and CDR2 SMNVEV (reference sequence). This CDR3 comprises 16 residues. Trimming removed 2 bases from V and 2 bases from J; junction bases left unmatched: 4. CDR3 sequence reads: CASSLGTSGPAYEQYF. The CDR3 nucleotides read TGTGCCAGCAGTTTAGGGACTAGCGGGCCTGCCTACGAGCAGTACTTC.

This chain uses TRBV19 with TRBJ2-5; 10 positions match TRBD1. J was trimmed by 4 bases and V by 0 bases; bases with no gene match: 5. The germline gives CDR1 LNHDA, CDR2 SQIVND (reference sequence). The CDR3 has 16 residues. The CDR3 DNA reads TGTGCCAGTAGTATAGAACTGACAGGGGGCGGAGAGACCCAGTACTTC. This gives the protein CASSIELTGGGETQYF.

The chain recombines TRBV7-9 with TRBJ2-3, with 9 bases matching TRBD1. V shed 4 bases, J shed 0 bases, and the junction held 14 bases outside the gene matches. CDR3 length: 19 residues. Per the germline V gene, CDR1 is SEHNR and CDR2 is FQNEAQ (reference sequence). The CDR3 DNA reads TGTGCCAGCAGCTCGAATAGGGGACAGGGCATAATAAGCACAGATACGCAGTATTTT. Its protein is CASSSNRGQGIISTDTQYF. Full variable domain (remainder filled in from reference TRBV7-9 and TRBJ2-3): DTGVSQNPRHKITKRGQNVTFRCDPISEHNRLYWYRQTLGQGPEFLTYFQNEAQLEKSRLLSDRFSAERPKGSFSTLEIQRTEQGDSAMYLCASSSNRGQGIISTDTQYFGPGTRLTVL.

The V and J genes are TRBV7-8 and TRBJ2-1; D might be TRBD2 (5 bases). This CDR3 has 16 amino acids. Trimming removed 5 bases at V and 8 bases at J, with 22 bases between. The germline CDR1 and CDR2 sequences are SGHVS and FQNEAQ. The CDR3 is CASSQRTRFEADEQFF. Here the CDR3 DNA reads TGTGCCAGCAGCCAAAGAACTAGATTTGAGGCTGATGAGCAGTTCTTC. Full variable domain (rest looked up from reference TRBV7-8 and TRBJ2-1): GAGVSQSPRYKVAKRGQDVALRCDPISGHVSLFWYQQALGQGPEFLTYFQNEAQLDKSGLPSDRFFAERPEGSVSTLKIQRTQQEDSAVYLCASSQRTRFEADEQFFGPGTRLTVL.

This chain uses TRBV9 with TRBJ1-2; weak D call: TRBD1 (6 bases). Per the germline V gene, CDR1 is SGDLS and CDR2 is YYNGEE. V gave up 0 bases and J gave up 8 bases, with 11 bases separating them. The CDR3 is made up of 13 amino acids. The CDR3 bases are TGTGCCAGCAGCGTAGGGCAGGGGTGGGGCTACACCTTC. Translating gives CASSVGQGWGYTF.

The rearrangement links TRBV2 to TRBJ2-3; possible D gene TRBD2, 5 bases. The CDR3 length is 15 residues. From germline, CDR1 is SNHLY and CDR2 FYNNEI. V lost 2 bases and J 2 bases, leaving 11 bases between the germline ends. Written as DNA, the CDR3 is TGTGCCAGCAGTGAAATCGGGGTTATCACAGATACGCAGTATTTT. Amino acids: CASSEIGVITDTQYF.

The chain recombines TRBV28 with TRBJ2-5; D unresolved. CDR1 and CDR2 (germline): MDHEN, SYDVKM. The CDR3 sequence is 11 residues long. V lost 3 bases and J 5 bases, leaving 4 bases between the germline ends. The CDR3 nucleotides read TGTGCCAGCAGTTTTTCGGAGACCCAGTACTTC. Encoded protein: CASSFSETQYF.

The V call is TRBV5-1, the J call TRBJ1-1; a possible D gene is TRBD1 (5 bases). CDR3 length: 16 residues. Deletions cut 0 bases from V and 4 bases from J, with 16 bases between. The germline V gene has CDR1 SGHRS and CDR2 YFSETQ. CDR3 sequence: CASSLAYGRGFTEAFF. CDR3 nucleotides: TGCGCCAGCAGCTTGGCCTACGGGAGGGGTTTCACTGAAGCTTTCTTT.

V gene TRBV6-5 combines with J gene TRBJ2-7; 10 nucleotides line up with TRBD1. The length of the CDR3 is 13 residues. CDR1 MNHEY and CDR2 SVGAGI come from the germline V gene. V shed 2 bases and J 7 bases; nucleotides not matched to a gene: 2. The CDR3 is CASSYDRGLEQYF. The CDR3 DNA sequence: TGTGCCAGCAGTTACGACAGGGGGCTGGAGCAGTACTTC.

The genes are TRBV7-3 and TRBJ2-7; D gene uncertain. Germline CDR1 and CDR2: SGHTA and FQGTGA. CDR3 size: 13 residues. V was cut by 1 base and J by 5 bases, with 9 bases left in between. The CDR3 sequence: CASSLSEANEQYF. The CDR3 DNA reads TGTGCCAGCAGCTTAAGTGAAGCGAACGAGCAGTACTTC.

The rearrangement uses TRBV4-1 and TRBJ2-3; D is possibly TRBD2 (6 bases). This CDR3 contains 16 residues. V shed 4 bases and J shed 1 base, with 15 bases lying between them. CDR1 is MGHRA, CDR2 YSYEKL, per germline. For the CDR3, the DNA is TGCGCCAGCAGCCTGGCCCCCGGGACTGGCACAGATACGCAGTATTTT. Its protein is CASSLAPGTGTDTQYF.

The V and J genes are TRBV11-2 and TRBJ2-1, with 7 bases fitting TRBD1. With V trimmed by 2 bases and J by 8 bases, 9 bases remained unmatched. In germline, CDR1 is SGHAT, CDR2 FQNNGV. The CDR3 consists of 15 residues. The CDR3 DNA is TGTGCCAGCAGCTTATCAGGGATAAGGGGGCATGAGCAGTTCTTC. Translation gives CASSLSGIRGHEQFF. Using reference TRBV11-2 and TRBJ2-1 for the parts outside the CDR3, the full variable domain is EAGVAQSPRYKIIEKRQSVAFWCNPISGHATLYWYQQILGQGPKLLIQFQNNGVVDDSQLPKDRFSAERLKGVDSTLKIQPAKLEDSAVYLCASSLSGIRGHEQFFGPGTRLTVL.

V is TRBV2 and J is TRBJ2-1, with TRBD2 matching 8 bases. CDR3 length equals 12 residues. V lost 6 bases, J lost 7 bases, and 2 bases stayed unmatched. In germline, CDR1 is SNHLY, CDR2 FYNNEI. CDR3 DNA sequence: TGTGCCAGCAGGGCTAGCGGGAATGAGCAGTTCTTC. Its translation: CASRASGNEQFF. The full variable domain, completed using reference TRBV2 and TRBJ2-1, is EPEVTQTPSHQVTQMGQEVILRCVPISNHLYFYWYRQILGQKVEFLVSFYNNEISEKSEIFDDQFSVERPDGSNFTLKIRSTKLEDSAMYFCASRASGNEQFFGPGTRLTVL.

The chain has TRBV30 and TRBJ2-1; D is ambiguous. Germline CDR1 GTSNPN, CDR2 SVGIG (reference sequence). This CDR3 comprises 11 residues. Trimming left V 0 bases short and J 16 bases short, with 13 bases between. CDR3 nucleotide sequence: TGTGCCTGGAGTGTATTATCGGAGAGCTTCTTC. The encoded protein is CAWSVLSESFF.

The chain carries TRBV6-1 and TRBJ1-4; no definite D call. Trimming pared 5 bases from V and 7 bases from J, leaving 8 bases between. Germline lookup yields CDR1 MNHNS and CDR2 SASEGT. This CDR3 contains 12 residues. This CDR3 is CASSLLLEKLFF. The CDR3 DNA is TGTGCCAGCAGTCTCCTTCTTGAAAAACTGTTTTTT.

The V call is TRBV19, the J call TRBJ2-7; 8 bases match TRBD1. The CDR3 has 15 amino acids. Per the germline V gene, CDR1 is LNHDA and CDR2 is SQIVND (reference sequence). V lost 6 bases, J lost 1 base, and 8 bases stayed unmatched. The CDR3 region is CASREQGVDSYEQYF. The CDR3 DNA is TGTGCCAGTAGGGAACAGGGGGTGGATTCCTACGAGCAGTACTTC.

This chain joins TRBV4-1 and TRBJ2-3, with a weak D call TRBD1 (6 bases). The germline V gene encodes CDR1 MGHRA and CDR2 YSYEKL. Trimming took 6 bases from V and 3 from J, leaving 13 bases between them. The CDR3 extends over 14 amino acids. This chain's CDR3 is CASSHRDPTDTQYF. The CDR3 bases are TGCGCCAGCAGTCACAGGGATCCGACAGATACGCAGTATTTT.

The chain is built from TRBV9 and TRBJ2-5; 9 bases are shared with TRBD1. Trimming removed 1 base from V and 3 bases from J; junction bases left unmatched: 10. CDR3 length: 17 residues. CDR1 and CDR2 (germline): SGDLS, YYNGEE. The CDR3 spells CASSVLGTGMFEETQYF. The CDR3 bases are TGTGCCAGCAGCGTACTAGGGACAGGGATGTTTGAAGAGACCCAGTACTTC.

The V call is TRBV7-9, the J call TRBJ1-4; the match to TRBD1 covers 9 bases. V shed 4 bases and J 7 bases; nucleotides not matched to a gene: 10. The CDR3 consists of 16 residues. Germline V CDR1 and CDR2: SEHNR, FQNEAQ (reference sequence). The CDR3 sequence is CASSSIQGALSEKLFF. CDR3 DNA: TGTGCCAGCAGCTCAATACAGGGGGCGCTTTCTGAAAAACTGTTTTTT. Full variable domain (rest looked up from reference TRBV7-9 and TRBJ1-4): DTGVSQNPRHKITKRGQNVTFRCDPISEHNRLYWYRQTLGQGPEFLTYFQNEAQLEKSRLLSDRFSAERPKGSFSTLEIQRTEQGDSAMYLCASSSIQGALSEKLFFGSGTQLSVL.

V is TRBV28 and J is TRBJ2-7; 7 bases match TRBD1. CDR3 length equals 13 residues. Germline CDR1 and CDR2: MDHEN and SYDVKM. Trimming removed 6 bases from V and 1 base from J; junction bases left unmatched: 3. CDR3 amino acids: CASSNRGSYEQYF. DNA of the CDR3: TGTGCCAGCAGCAACAGGGGATCCTACGAGCAGTACTTC.